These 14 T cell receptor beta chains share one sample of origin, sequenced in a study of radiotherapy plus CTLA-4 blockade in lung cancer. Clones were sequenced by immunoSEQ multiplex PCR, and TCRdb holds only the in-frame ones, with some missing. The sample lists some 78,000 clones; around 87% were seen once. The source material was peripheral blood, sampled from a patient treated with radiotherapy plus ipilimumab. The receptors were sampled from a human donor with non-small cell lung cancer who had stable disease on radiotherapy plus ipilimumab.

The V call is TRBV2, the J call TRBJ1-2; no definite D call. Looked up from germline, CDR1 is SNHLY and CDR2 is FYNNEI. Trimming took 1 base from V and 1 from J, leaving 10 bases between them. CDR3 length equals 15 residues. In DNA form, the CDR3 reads TGTGCCAGCAGTGAAGATAACGTATTTAACTATGGCTACACCTTC. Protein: CASSEDNVFNYGYTF.

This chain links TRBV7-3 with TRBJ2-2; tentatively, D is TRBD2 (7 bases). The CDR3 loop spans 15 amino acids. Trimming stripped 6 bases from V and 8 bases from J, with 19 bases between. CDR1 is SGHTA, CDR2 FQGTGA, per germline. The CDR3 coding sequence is TGTGCCAGCAGTCTTTCGGGGGGCCCCGTAGGGGAGCTGTTTTTT. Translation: CASSLSGGPVGELFF.

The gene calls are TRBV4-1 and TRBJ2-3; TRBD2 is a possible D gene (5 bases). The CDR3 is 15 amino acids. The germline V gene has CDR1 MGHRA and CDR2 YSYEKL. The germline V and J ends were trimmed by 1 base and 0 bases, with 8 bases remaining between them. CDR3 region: CASSQGQRSTDTQYF. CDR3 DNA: TGCGCCAGCAGCCAAGGCCAGCGGAGCACAGATACGCAGTATTTT.

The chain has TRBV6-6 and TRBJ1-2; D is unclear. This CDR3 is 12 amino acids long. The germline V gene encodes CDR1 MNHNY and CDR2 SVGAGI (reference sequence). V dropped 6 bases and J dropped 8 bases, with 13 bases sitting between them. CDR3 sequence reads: CASRGNSQGYTF. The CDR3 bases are TGTGCCAGCAGGGGGAACTCTCAAGGCTACACCTTC.

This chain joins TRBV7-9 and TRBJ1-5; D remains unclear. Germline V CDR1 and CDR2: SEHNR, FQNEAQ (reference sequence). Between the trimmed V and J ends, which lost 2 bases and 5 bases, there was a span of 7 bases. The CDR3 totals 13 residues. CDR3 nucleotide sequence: TGTGCCAGCAGCTTACGGGTAGATCAGCCCCAGCATTTT. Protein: CASSLRVDQPQHF.

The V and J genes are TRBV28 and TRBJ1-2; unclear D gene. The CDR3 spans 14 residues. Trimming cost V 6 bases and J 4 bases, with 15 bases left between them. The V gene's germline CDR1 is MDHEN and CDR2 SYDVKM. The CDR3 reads CASSPPGRGYGYTF. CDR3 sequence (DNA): TGTGCCAGCAGCCCCCCGGGGAGAGGCTATGGCTACACCTTC.

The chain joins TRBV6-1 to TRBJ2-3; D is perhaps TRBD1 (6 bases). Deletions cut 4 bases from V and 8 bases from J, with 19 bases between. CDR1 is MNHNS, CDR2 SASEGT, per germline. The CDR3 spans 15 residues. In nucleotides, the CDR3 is TGTGCCAGCAGTGCCGGACAGCCCGGGCAGGGTACGCAGTATTTT. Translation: CASSAGQPGQGTQYF.

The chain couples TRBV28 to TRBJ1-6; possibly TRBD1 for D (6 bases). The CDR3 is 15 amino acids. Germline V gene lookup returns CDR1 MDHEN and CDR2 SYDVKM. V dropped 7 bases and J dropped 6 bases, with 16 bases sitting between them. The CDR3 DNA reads TGTGCCAGCACCGACGACAGGAGGGGTAATTCACCCCTCCACTTT. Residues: CASTDDRRGNSPLHF.

CDR3 loop: CASSPYRGRGDTQYF. In nucleotides, the CDR3 is TGTGCCAGCAGCCCTTACAGGGGGCGCGGAGATACGCAGTATTTT. The rearrangement joins TRBV7-3 to TRBJ2-3, with TRBD1 matching over 9 bases. Germline CDR1 reads SGHTA; CDR2 reads FQGTGA. The CDR3 contains 15 residues. The trim removed 5 bases at V and 5 bases at J, leaving 8 bases unmatched.

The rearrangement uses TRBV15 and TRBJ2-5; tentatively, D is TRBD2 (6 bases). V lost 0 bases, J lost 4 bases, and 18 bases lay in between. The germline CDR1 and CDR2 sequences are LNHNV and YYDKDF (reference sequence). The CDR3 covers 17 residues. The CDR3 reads CATSRDAGKWAGETQYF. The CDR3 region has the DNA TGTGCCACCAGCAGAGATGCGGGAAAGTGGGCTGGAGAGACCCAGTACTTC.

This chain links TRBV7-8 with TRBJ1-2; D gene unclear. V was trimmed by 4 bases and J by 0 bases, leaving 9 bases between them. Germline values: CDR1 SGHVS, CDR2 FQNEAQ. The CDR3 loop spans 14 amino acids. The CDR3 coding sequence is TGTGCCAGCAGCTCGGGCACCCCTAACTATGGCTACACCTTC. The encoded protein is CASSSGTPNYGYTF.

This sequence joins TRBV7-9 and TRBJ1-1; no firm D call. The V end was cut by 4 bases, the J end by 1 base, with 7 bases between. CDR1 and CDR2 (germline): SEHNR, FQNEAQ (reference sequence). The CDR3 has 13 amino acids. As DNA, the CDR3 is TGTGCCAGCAGCTACTCAGGGAACACTGAAGCTTTCTTT. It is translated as CASSYSGNTEAFF. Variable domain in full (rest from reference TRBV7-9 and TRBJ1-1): DTGVSQNPRHKITKRGQNVTFRCDPISEHNRLYWYRQTLGQGPEFLTYFQNEAQLEKSRLLSDRFSAERPKGSFSTLEIQRTEQGDSAMYLCASSYSGNTEAFFGQGTRLTVV.

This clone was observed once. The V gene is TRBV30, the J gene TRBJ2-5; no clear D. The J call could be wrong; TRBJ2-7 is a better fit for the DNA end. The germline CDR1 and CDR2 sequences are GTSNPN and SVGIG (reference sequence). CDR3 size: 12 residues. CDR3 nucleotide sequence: TGTGCCTGGAGTGTACTGGGGAACGAGCAGTACTTC. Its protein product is CAWSVLGNEQYF.

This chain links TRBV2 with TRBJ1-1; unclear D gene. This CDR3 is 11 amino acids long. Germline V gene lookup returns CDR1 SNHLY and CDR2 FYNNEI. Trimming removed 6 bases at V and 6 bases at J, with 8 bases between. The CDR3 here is CASRQEPEAFF. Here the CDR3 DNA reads TGTGCCAGCAGGCAGGAGCCTGAAGCTTTCTTT.